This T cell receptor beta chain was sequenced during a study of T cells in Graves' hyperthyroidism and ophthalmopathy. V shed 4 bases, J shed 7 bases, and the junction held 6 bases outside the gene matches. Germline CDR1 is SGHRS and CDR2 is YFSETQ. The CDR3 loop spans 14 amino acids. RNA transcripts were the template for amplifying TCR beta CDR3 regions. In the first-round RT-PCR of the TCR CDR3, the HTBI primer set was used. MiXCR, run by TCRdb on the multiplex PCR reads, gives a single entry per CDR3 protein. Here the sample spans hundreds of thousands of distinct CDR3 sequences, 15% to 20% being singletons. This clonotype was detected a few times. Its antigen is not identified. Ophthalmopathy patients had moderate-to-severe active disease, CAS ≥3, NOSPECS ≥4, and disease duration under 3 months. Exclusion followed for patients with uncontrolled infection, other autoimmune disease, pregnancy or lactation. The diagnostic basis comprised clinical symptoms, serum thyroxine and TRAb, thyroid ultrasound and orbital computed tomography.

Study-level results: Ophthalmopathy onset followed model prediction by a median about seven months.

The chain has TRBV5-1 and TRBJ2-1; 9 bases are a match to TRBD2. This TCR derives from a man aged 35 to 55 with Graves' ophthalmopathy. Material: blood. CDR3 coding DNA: TGCGCCAGCAGCGCAAGCGGGAGGTTTAATGAGCAGTTCTTC. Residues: CASSASGRFNEQFF.